The rows below give T cell receptor beta chains drawn from one sample of a study of blood T cell repertoires in COVID-19. The repertoire was sequenced with immunoSEQ multiplex PCR; TCRdb's copy has only in-frame clones and lacks some. The table has roughly 180,000 clones, roughly 84% seen once. The sequenced sample was peripheral blood. These receptors came from a woman over 75 with active or convalescent COVID-19. CDR3s include the opening cysteine and the closing phenylalanine or tryptophan. A D gene is named only where the DNA matches it firmly. Expanded clones get a size class; other rows say once, few or many, or leave the size out.

size	V	length	D	J	DNA	CDR3
-	TRBV2	19	TRBD1	TRBJ2-3	TGTGCCAGCAGCCACTACGGGGACAGGGGCCCAGGGAGCACAGATACGCAGTATTTT	CASSHYGDRGPGSTDTQYF
-	TRBV7-3	13	TRBD1	TRBJ2-7	TGTGCCAGCAGTCACGACAGGGGTGGCGAGCAGTACTTC	CASSHDRGGEQYF
-	TRBV11-2	15	-	TRBJ1-6	TGTGCCAGCAGCTTAATGTCAGGGTTGGATTCACCCCTCCACTTT	CASSLMSGLDSPLHF
few	TRBV15	15	-	TRBJ1-1	TGTGCCACCAGCAGAGGAAGGGGGTTGAACACTGAAGCTTTCTTT	CATSRGRGLNTEAFF
-	TRBV18	18	TRBD2	TRBJ2-3	TGTGCCAGCTCACCACTGAATTCAGCGGGAGGGTACACAGATACGCAGTATTTT	CASSPLNSAGGYTDTQYF
-	TRBV2	14	TRBD2	TRBJ2-3	TGTGCCAGCAGTGCCGGGAGGGCCCGAGGTACGCAGTATTTT	CASSAGRARGTQYF
-	TRBV9	16	-	TRBJ1-6	TGTGCCAGCAGCGCGGCCACTCCGGGTCCTAATTCACCCCTCCACTTT	CASSAATPGPNSPLHF
-	TRBV6-5	14	TRBD1	TRBJ1-1	TGTGCCAGCAGCACGACAGGGGGCCGTACTGAAGCTTTCTTT	CASSTTGGRTEAFF
-	TRBV6-5	14	TRBD1	TRBJ1-5	TGTGCCAGCAGCCTGACAGGGACGTATCAGCCCCAGCATTTT	CASSLTGTYQPQHF
-	TRBV30	14	TRBD2	TRBJ2-1	TGTGCCTGGAGCCCTAGCGGACTAAAGGGTGAGCAGTTCTTC	CAWSPSGLKGEQFF
-	TRBV2	13	TRBD1	TRBJ1-1	TGTGCCAGCACTTCAGGGGGAAGAACTGAAGCTTTCTTT	CASTSGGRTEAFF
once	TRBV4-2	16	TRBD1	TRBJ1-1	TGTGCCAGCAGCCACGAATCCGACAGGGGTGACACTGAAGCTTTCTTT	CASSHESDRGDTEAFF
-	TRBV9	16	TRBD2	TRBJ2-1	TGTGCCAGCAGCGTAGGGGCGAAACTAGCGGGAGCTGAGCAGTTCTTC	CASSVGAKLAGAEQFF
once	TRBV5-1	14	TRBD1	TRBJ1-1	TGCGCCAGCAGCTTGGACAGGGGGAACACTGAAGCTTTCTTT	CASSLDRGNTEAFF
-	TRBV4-2	13	-	TRBJ1-2	TGTGCCAGCAGCCAGCACAGGGTTGGTGGCTACACCTTC	CASSQHRVGGYTF
-	TRBV6-6	13	TRBD1	TRBJ1-2	TGTGCCAGCGGACAGGGGGCCAACTATGGCTACACCTTC	CASGQGANYGYTF
-	TRBV24-1	16	-	TRBJ2-1	TGTGCCACCAGTGATCCCGGTACGAAACCTTACAATGAGCAGTTCTTC	CATSDPGTKPYNEQFF
few	TRBV19	13	-	TRBJ1-3	TGTGCCACGAGCCGGGGGACTGGAAACACCATATATTTT	CATSRGTGNTIYF
-	TRBV29-1	13	TRBD1	TRBJ1-4	TGCAGCGTTGGACAGGGATCTAATGAAAAACTGTTTTTT	CSVGQGSNEKLFF
-	TRBV5-1	13	-	TRBJ2-5	TGCGCCAGCAGCTCACCTAGATTGGAGACCCAGTACTTC	CASSSPRLETQYF
-	TRBV30	16	-	TRBJ1-6	TGTGCCTGGAGTTCCTTTCGGGGGGGCGGAGGTTCACCCCTCCACTTT	CAWSSFRGGGGSPLHF
-	TRBV19	15	-	TRBJ2-1	TGTGCCAGTAGTATATCTCGTCAGGGCTACAATGAGCAGTTCTTC	CASSISRQGYNEQFF
-	TRBV3-1/TRBV3-2	17	-	TRBJ2-3	TGTGCCAGCAGCCGAGTGGGACTCCGACGTGGGTCAGATACGCAGTATTTT	CASSRVGLRRGSDTQYF